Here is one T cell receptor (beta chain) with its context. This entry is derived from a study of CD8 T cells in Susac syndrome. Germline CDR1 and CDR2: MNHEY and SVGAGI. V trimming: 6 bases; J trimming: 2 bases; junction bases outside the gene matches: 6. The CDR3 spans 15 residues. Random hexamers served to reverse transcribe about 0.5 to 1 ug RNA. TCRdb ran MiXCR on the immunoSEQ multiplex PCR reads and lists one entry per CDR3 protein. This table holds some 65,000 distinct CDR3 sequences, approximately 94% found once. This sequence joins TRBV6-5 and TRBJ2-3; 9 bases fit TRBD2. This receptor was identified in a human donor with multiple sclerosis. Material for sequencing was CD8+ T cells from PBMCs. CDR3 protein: CASSLLAGSTDTQYF. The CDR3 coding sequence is TGTGCCAGCAGCCTACTAGCGGGTTCCACAGATACGCAGTATTTT.